Listed below are T cell receptor beta chains from one sample, sequenced in a study of T cell responses to AZD1222 COVID-19 vaccine. Profiled with immunoSEQ multiplex PCR; TCRdb holds only in-frame clones, not every one. The table records about 170,000 clones, around 90% of them present only once. The sequencing here drew on peripheral blood, taken on day 0 of AZD1222 vaccination. Receptors originate from an adult in good health. CDR3s leave out the opening cysteine and the closing phenylalanine or tryptophan.

V	J	CDR3
TRBV5-4	TRBJ2-7	ASRKQGLAEPTHEQY
TRBV18	TRBJ1-5	ASSPRGTDQPQH
TRBV11-2	TRBJ2-2	ASSLTSGTTGELF
TRBV14	TRBJ2-5	ASSQPTGPGYQETQY
TRBV2	TRBJ1-4	ASAQGSNEKLF
TRBV11-2	TRBJ2-7	ASSLDGVDWSSYEQY
TRBV14	TRBJ2-1	ASSQGIALSYNEQF
TRBV5-1	TRBJ2-3	ASSLAASGGQDTQY
TRBV11-2	TRBJ2-3	ASSLGRVRGTDTQY
TRBV7-2	TRBJ1-2	ASSSQGVYGYT
TRBV6-5	TRBJ1-2	ASTIDRSYGYT
TRBV19	TRBJ1-3	ASIRTGTGNTIY
TRBV7-3	TRBJ2-3	ASSLWGATDTQY
TRBV6-9	TRBJ1-5	ASSYSNQGDQPQH
TRBV5-1	TRBJ2-1	ASSLVGSTPYNEQF
TRBV11-2	TRBJ2-5	ASSRTEYQETQY
TRBV6-2/TRBV6-3	TRBJ2-1	ASSGLAEQF
TRBV27	TRBJ1-1	ASSQQRDTEAF
TRBV27	TRBJ2-3	ASSLQRTSTDTQY
TRBV5-5	TRBJ1-2	ASSGQTNYGYT
TRBV5-1	TRBJ2-3	ASSSTGLPDTQY
TRBV4-1	TRBJ2-5	ASSQVRSETQY
TRBV15	TRBJ1-5	ATSRDMGPQPQH
TRBV10-1	TRBJ2-1	ASSYELGREQF
TRBV5-1	TRBJ2-7	ASRHSASSYEQY
TRBV7-7	TRBJ2-5	ASSSASRRETQY
TRBV2	TRBJ1-5	ASTLIRQGRSSNQPQH
TRBV14	TRBJ2-1	ASSQGGSYNEQF
TRBV6-6	TRBJ2-7	ASTLSGGQGAYEQY
TRBV9	TRBJ1-2	ASSRVEVGGYT
TRBV15	TRBJ2-3	ATSRDRGTGGHTDTQY
TRBV10-3	TRBJ1-2	AISESNRAGYGYT
TRBV19	TRBJ2-5	ASSIPGTGRETQY
TRBV7-2	TRBJ1-2	ASSEQGALGGYT
TRBV11-2	TRBJ2-5	ASTSQAGVQETQY
TRBV2	TRBJ2-1	ASISEATNEQF
TRBV24-1	TRBJ2-3	ATSEGGGALNTQY
TRBV30	TRBJ1-1	AWNLGRRNTEAF
TRBV6-1	TRBJ2-2	ASSEALGSAGELF
TRBV9	TRBJ1-2	ASSAWEGPGNGYT
TRBV4-3	TRBJ2-2	ASSQYPGQANTGELF
TRBV2	TRBJ1-1	ASRRDNMNTEAF
TRBV3-1/TRBV3-2	TRBJ2-1	ASSQGTAGNEQF
TRBV7-9	TRBJ1-3	ATYGQERHTIY
TRBV19	TRBJ1-2	ASSNLGTGNYGYT
TRBV6-6	TRBJ1-1	ASSYSTSGTEAF
TRBV5-1	TRBJ1-5	ASRAEGAAQPQH
TRBV27	TRBJ1-1	ASSYGRNTEAF
TRBV3-1/TRBV3-2	TRBJ1-6	ASSQDRGRNSPLH
TRBV25-1	TRBJ1-6	ASRPMSYNSPLH
TRBV9	TRBJ1-5	ASSVGGQGGQPQH